One and the same sample provided the 30 T cell receptor beta chains below, sequenced in a study of cytomegalovirus exposure and HLA in healthy donors. PCR primers comprised 60 Vbeta and 13 Jbeta primers. The protocol was immunoSEQ multiplex PCR, while the TCRdb copy is restricted to in-frame clones and leaves out a portion. The table includes about 200,000 clones, around 85% detected once. Sample: PBMCs. The receptors stem from a man younger than 35 in good health and CMV-seronegative.

The chain combines TRBV5-6 with TRBJ1-2; 8 nucleotides match TRBD1. The V gene end was trimmed by 2 bases and the J gene end by 8 bases; junction bases not matched to a gene: 11. This CDR3 has 15 amino acids. Germline V gene data show CDR1 as SGHDT and CDR2 as YYEEEE. CDR3 protein: CASSLLDQGAGGYTF. The CDR3 DNA is TGTGCCAGCAGCTTATTGGACCAGGGGGCAGGGGGCTACACCTTC.

The sample holds a few counts of this clone. CDR3 coding DNA: TGTGCCAGCAGTGGGACAGCTAGTAACTATGGCTACACCTTC. The encoded protein is CASSGTASNYGYTF. The chain recombines TRBV2 with TRBJ1-2, with D perhaps matching TRBD1 (6 bases). The CDR3 extends over 14 amino acids. V was cut by 4 bases and J by 1 base, with 10 bases left in between. From germline, CDR1 is SNHLY and CDR2 FYNNEI.

This sequence joins TRBV28 and TRBJ1-5; 9 bases align to TRBD1. J lost 2 bases, V lost 3 bases, and 2 bases had no gene match. The CDR3 is 15 residues long. Germline CDR1 is MDHEN and CDR2 is SYDVKM. The CDR3 DNA is TGTGCCAGCAGTTTCGGGGACAGGGGCAATCAGCCCCAGCATTTT. Its protein product is CASSFGDRGNQPQHF.

The genes are TRBV19 and TRBJ2-1, with D unclear. CDR1 is LNHDA and CDR2 is SQIVND in the germline V gene (reference sequence). The CDR3 length is 13 residues. CDR3 DNA sequence: TGTGCAGTACGTACCGGCTCCTACAATGAGCAGTTCTTC. It encodes CAVRTGSYNEQFF.

This clone has just one count. The rearrangement joins TRBV5-1 to TRBJ2-1, with 11 bases fitting TRBD2. The CDR3 covers 18 residues. Germline CDR1 and CDR2: SGHRS and YFSETQ. The V gene end was trimmed by 3 bases and the J gene end by 5 bases; junction bases not matched to a gene: 13. The CDR3 spells CASSSSLLAGVKDNEQFF. The CDR3 nucleotides are TGCGCCAGCAGCTCGAGTTTACTAGCGGGAGTGAAAGACAATGAGCAGTTCTTC.

CDR3 DNA: TGTGCCCGGTCGCCCCGACGGACTTTTAGGGCCGCAACTAATGAAAAACTGTTTTTT. Translation gives CARSPRRTFRAATNEKLFF. The V gene is TRBV30, the J gene TRBJ1-4; D not certain. Trimming cost V 8 bases and J 0 bases, with 28 bases left between them. This CDR3 has 19 residues. Germline lookup yields CDR1 GTSNPN and CDR2 SVGIG (reference sequence).

The V call is TRBV28, the J call TRBJ1-2, with TRBD1 matching 7 bases. V was clipped by 3 bases and J by 7 bases; unmatched bases: 5. This CDR3 has 13 residues. Germline-derived CDR1 and CDR2 are MDHEN and SYDVKM. In DNA, the CDR3 is TGTGCCAGCAGTTTTACGGGACAGAGTGGCTACACCTTC. It is translated as CASSFTGQSGYTF.

This clone appeared once. The DNA for the CDR3 is TGTGCCAGCAGTCTGACTAGCAATGAGCAGTTCTTC. As protein: CASSLTSNEQFF. The rearrangement links TRBV27 to TRBJ2-1; D is perhaps TRBD2 (6 bases). The V gene's germline CDR1 is MNHEY and CDR2 SMNVEV (reference sequence). The CDR3 spans 12 residues. The V end lost 5 bases, the J end lost 6 bases, and 8 bases lay between the germline ends.

This chain connects TRBV10-3 to TRBJ2-1, with 11 bases matching TRBD2. The length of the CDR3 is 17 residues. CDR1 ENHRY and CDR2 SYGVKD come from the germline V gene. The V segment lost 4 bases and the J segment 0 bases; nucleotides outside the gene matches: 5. The CDR3 sequence: CAISGLAGPLSYNEQFF. CDR3 DNA sequence: TGTGCCATCAGTGGACTAGCGGGGCCTCTCTCCTACAATGAGCAGTTCTTC.

The chain is built from TRBV9 and TRBJ2-7; 8 bases match TRBD1. CDR3 size: 14 residues. J gave up 6 bases and V 4 bases, and 9 bases lay outside the gene matches. Germline-derived CDR1 and CDR2 are SGDLS and YYNGEE. CDR3 DNA sequence: TGTGCCAGCAGCCCCACCGGGACAGGCGGCGAGCAGTACTTC. Its translation is CASSPTGTGGEQYF.

The chain joins TRBV5-1 to TRBJ2-2; 8 nucleotides agree with TRBD1. V shed 4 bases, J shed 3 bases, and the junction held 8 bases outside the gene matches. Germline assignment: CDR1 SGHRS and CDR2 YFSETQ. The CDR3 is 16 amino acids. CDR3 protein: CASSPQGGGDTGELFF. CDR3 bases: TGCGCCAGCAGCCCACAGGGGGGCGGTGACACCGGGGAGCTGTTTTTT.

The V and J genes are TRBV5-1 and TRBJ2-7, with D possibly matching TRBD1 (6 bases). CDR1 SGHRS and CDR2 YFSETQ come from the germline V gene. The V end was cut by 6 bases, the J end by 5 bases, with 18 bases between. This CDR3 contains 14 residues. The CDR3 spells CASKMRGQPHEQYF. Written as DNA, the CDR3 is TGCGCCAGCAAGATGAGGGGACAACCCCACGAGCAGTACTTC.

The chain uses TRBV6-5 and TRBJ1-1, with D tentatively TRBD1 (5 bases). Trimming removed 0 bases from V and 5 bases from J, with 10 bases in between. The length of the CDR3 is 14 residues. Germline assignment: CDR1 MNHEY and CDR2 SVGAGI. The CDR3 loop is CASSYSGARTEAFF. The DNA of the CDR3 is TGTGCCAGCAGTTACTCAGGGGCGAGGACTGAAGCTTTCTTT.

V is TRBV5-5 and J is TRBJ2-5; D is unclear. This CDR3 is 14 amino acids long. The V end lost 0 bases, the J end lost 4 bases, and 10 bases lay between the germline ends. Germline CDR1 SGHKS, CDR2 YYEKEE (reference sequence). The CDR3 is CASSLGAVRETQYF. The CDR3 DNA reads TGTGCCAGCAGCTTGGGGGCAGTCCGAGAGACCCAGTACTTC.

This rearrangement joins TRBV12-5 to TRBJ1-5; no firm D call. Trimming pared 6 bases from V and 2 bases from J, leaving 14 bases between. This CDR3 has 15 amino acids. From germline, CDR1 is LGHNT and CDR2 FRNRAP. The CDR3 bases are TGTGCTAGTGGAACCACAGCCGATGGCAATCAGCCCCAGCATTTT. It codes for CASGTTADGNQPQHF.

The chain joins TRBV10-3 to TRBJ2-7, with TRBD1 matching over 7 bases. The CDR3 extends over 14 amino acids. V shed 9 bases, J shed 2 bases, and the junction held 10 bases outside the gene matches. From germline, CDR1 is ENHRY and CDR2 SYGVKD. CDR3 sequence (DNA): TGTGCCATTTCAACTACAGGGGACCCCTACGAGCAGTACTTC. Amino acids: CAISTTGDPYEQYF.

CDR3 residues: CASSPYLALNEQFF. Written as DNA, the CDR3 is TGTGCCAGCAGCCCCTACTTAGCGTTAAATGAGCAGTTCTTC. The rearrangement joins TRBV9 to TRBJ2-1; tentatively, D is TRBD2 (5 bases). The V end was cut by 4 bases, the J end by 7 bases, with 15 bases between. Germline lookup yields CDR1 SGDLS and CDR2 YYNGEE. This CDR3 is 14 amino acids long.

The rearrangement uses TRBV19 and TRBJ1-5; D is unresolved. V was clipped by 3 bases and J by 5 bases, with 11 bases between them. Germline CDR1 and CDR2: LNHDA and SQIVND (reference sequence). The CDR3 runs 14 residues. The CDR3 sequence is CASSMGGLDQPQHF. DNA of the CDR3: TGTGCCAGTAGTATGGGAGGGTTAGATCAGCCCCAGCATTTT.

The chain couples TRBV27 to TRBJ1-2; no clear D gene. The CDR3 spans 13 residues. Trimming took off 0 bases at V and 5 bases at J, with 7 bases between the two ends. Germline lookup yields CDR1 MNHEY and CDR2 SMNVEV (reference sequence). CDR3 amino acids: CASSLSGEYGYTF. For the CDR3, the DNA is TGTGCCAGCAGTTTATCTGGGGAGTATGGCTACACCTTC.

The chain is built from TRBV18 and TRBJ1-1, with 7 positions matching TRBD1. CDR3 length equals 12 residues. Germline CDR1 is KGHSH and CDR2 is LQKENI. J gave up 1 base and V 8 bases, and 1 base lay outside the gene matches. The CDR3 nucleotides are TGTGCCAGCAGGGGGCCGAACACTGAAGCTTTCTTT. Amino acid sequence: CASRGPNTEAFF.

This chain links TRBV29-1 with TRBJ1-1; D is ambiguous. V was pared by 0 bases and J by 1 base, with 21 bases between. The CDR3 has 18 residues. Germline V CDR1 and CDR2: SQVTM, ANQGSEA. For the CDR3, the DNA is TGCAGCGTTGAAGATCGGTATGCCACGATTGGTGGGAACACTGAAGCTTTCTTT. Translating gives CSVEDRYATIGGNTEAFF.

V usage is TRBV7-2 and J usage is TRBJ2-3; TRBD2 is a possible D gene (6 bases). V shed 3 bases and J shed 5 bases, with 15 bases lying between them. This CDR3 region has 15 residues. Germline V gene data show CDR1 as SGHTA and CDR2 as FQGNSA. The CDR3 spells CASSLVGGIGDTQYF. The CDR3 bases are TGTGCCAGCAGCTTGGTGGGGGGAATAGGAGATACGCAGTATTTT. The variable domain in full, completed from reference TRBV7-2 and TRBJ2-3, reads GAGVSQSPSNKVTEKGKDVELRCDPISGHTALYWYRQSLGQGLEFLIYFQGNSAPDKSGLPSDRFSAERTGGSVSTLTIQRTQQEDSAVYLCASSLVGGIGDTQYFGPGTRLTVL.

This chain joins TRBV5-6 and TRBJ2-5; D may match TRBD1 or TRBD2 (5 bases each). The tail of the sequence fits TRBJ2-7 better, so the J call may be wrong. The CDR3 extends over 13 amino acids. From germline, CDR1 is SGHDT and CDR2 YYEEEE. Here the CDR3 DNA reads TGTGCCAGCAGCGTGGGACGGAACTACGAGCAGTACTTC. Its protein is CASSVGRNYEQYF.

CDR3 sequence reads: CASSPWGGNTEAFF. The CDR3 coding sequence is TGTGCCAGCAGTCCCTGGGGAGGTAACACTGAAGCTTTCTTT. The rearrangement joins TRBV28 to TRBJ1-1; no clear D gene. V was cut by 5 bases and J by 2 bases, with 12 bases left in between. Per germline, CDR1 MDHEN and CDR2 SYDVKM. This CDR3 spans 14 amino acids.

This clone came up once. The genes are TRBV11-1 and TRBJ2-2; D perhaps matches TRBD2 (6 bases). The V and J ends lost 5 bases and 2 bases respectively, with 15 bases between them. CDR3 length: 16 amino acids. Germline V lookup: CDR1 SGHAT, CDR2 FQDESV (reference sequence). The CDR3 loop is CASSPVISGNTGELFF. The DNA for the CDR3 is TGTGCCAGCAGCCCCGTCATTAGCGGTAACACCGGGGAGCTGTTTTTT.

The J gene is TRBJ2-5, the V gene TRBV7-6; 8 bases agree with TRBD2. CDR1 and CDR2 (germline): SGHVS, FNYEAQ. The length of the CDR3 is 15 residues. J was trimmed by 3 bases and V by 5 bases; bases with no gene match: 8. The CDR3 reads CASSVREGLEETQYF. For the CDR3, the DNA is TGTGCCAGCAGCGTACGGGAGGGCCTAGAAGAGACCCAGTACTTC.

The genes are TRBV27 and TRBJ2-3; D is uncertain. V was shortened by 0 bases and J by 3 bases, with 4 bases between the two germline ends. Germline V gene sequence: CDR1 MNHEY, CDR2 SMNVEV (reference sequence). The CDR3 is 13 residues long. Here the CDR3 DNA reads TGTGCCAGCAGTTTATCGCGGACAGATACGCAGTATTTT. Its protein product is CASSLSRTDTQYF.

This rearrangement joins TRBV4-1 to TRBJ2-1; 12 bases are a match to TRBD1. The V gene's germline CDR1 is MGHRA and CDR2 YSYEKL. The CDR3 covers 14 residues. V was clipped by 1 base and J by 9 bases; unmatched bases: 1. The CDR3 DNA reads TGCGCCAGCAGCCAAGGGGACAGGGGGCGTGAGCAGTTCTTC. Translated: CASSQGDRGREQFF.

This chain joins TRBV27 and TRBJ2-1; 7 positions agree with TRBD2. The ends lost 8 bases at V and 0 bases at J; junction bases unmatched: 7. From germline, CDR1 is MNHEY and CDR2 SMNVEV (reference sequence). The CDR3 consists of 15 residues. The CDR3, as DNA: TGTGCCAGCGGGAAGCGGGATAGCTCCTACAATGAGCAGTTCTTC. Protein sequence: CASGKRDSSYNEQFF.

This rearrangement joins TRBV9 to TRBJ2-2; 12 bases are a match to TRBD1. Germline assignment: CDR1 SGDLS and CDR2 YYNGEE. The ends lost 3 bases at V and 7 bases at J; junction bases unmatched: 10. The CDR3 is 17 amino acids. The CDR3 DNA follows: TGTGCCAGCAGCGCCCGGGACAGGGGGCTTTTGAGCGGGGAGCTGTTTTTT. Translation: CASSARDRGLLSGELFF.